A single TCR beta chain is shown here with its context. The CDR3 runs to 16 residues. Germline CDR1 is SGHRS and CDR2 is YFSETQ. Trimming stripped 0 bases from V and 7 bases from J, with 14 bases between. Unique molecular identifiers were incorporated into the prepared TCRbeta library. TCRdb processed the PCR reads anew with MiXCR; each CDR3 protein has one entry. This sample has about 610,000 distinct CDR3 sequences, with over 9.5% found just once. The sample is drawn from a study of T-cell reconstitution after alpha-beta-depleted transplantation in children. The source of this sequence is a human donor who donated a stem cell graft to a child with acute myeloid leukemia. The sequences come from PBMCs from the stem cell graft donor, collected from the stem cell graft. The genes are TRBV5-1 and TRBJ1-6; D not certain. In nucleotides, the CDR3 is TGCGCCAGCAGCTTGGCCACCGGCCAGGAAAATTCACCCCTCCACTTT. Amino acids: CASSLATGQENSPLHF.